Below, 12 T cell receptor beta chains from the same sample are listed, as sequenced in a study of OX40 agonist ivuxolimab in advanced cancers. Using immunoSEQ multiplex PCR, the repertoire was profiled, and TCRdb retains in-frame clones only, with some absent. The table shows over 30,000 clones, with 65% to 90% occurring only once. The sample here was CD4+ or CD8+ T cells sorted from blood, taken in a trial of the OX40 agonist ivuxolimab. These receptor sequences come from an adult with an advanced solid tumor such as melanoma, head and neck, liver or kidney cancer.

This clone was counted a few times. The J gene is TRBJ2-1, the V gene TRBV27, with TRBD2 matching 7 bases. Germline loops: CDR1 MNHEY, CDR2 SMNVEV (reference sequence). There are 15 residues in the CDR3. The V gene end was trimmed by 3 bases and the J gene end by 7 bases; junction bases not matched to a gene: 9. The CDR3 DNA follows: TGTGCCAGCAGTTTGTTCCAGCGGGGAAAAAATGAGCAGTTCTTC. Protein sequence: CASSLFQRGKNEQFF.

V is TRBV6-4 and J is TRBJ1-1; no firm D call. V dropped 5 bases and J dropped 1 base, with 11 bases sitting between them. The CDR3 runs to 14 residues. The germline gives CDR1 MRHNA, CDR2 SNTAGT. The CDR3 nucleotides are TGTGCCAGCAGTCTGTCATGGGGGAACACTGAAGCTTTCTTT. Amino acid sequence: CASSLSWGNTEAFF.

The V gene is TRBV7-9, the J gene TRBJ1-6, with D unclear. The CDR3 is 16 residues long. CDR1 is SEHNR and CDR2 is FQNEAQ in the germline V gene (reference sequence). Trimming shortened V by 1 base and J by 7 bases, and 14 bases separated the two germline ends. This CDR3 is CASSLELSGGNSPLHF. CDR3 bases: TGTGCCAGCAGCTTAGAATTGTCGGGAGGGAATTCACCCCTCCACTTT.

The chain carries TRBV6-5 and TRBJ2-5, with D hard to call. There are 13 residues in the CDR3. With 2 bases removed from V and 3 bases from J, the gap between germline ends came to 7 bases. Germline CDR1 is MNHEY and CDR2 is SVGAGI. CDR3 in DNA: TGTGCCAGCAGTTACGCGGCAGAAGAGACCCAGTACTTC. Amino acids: CASSYAAEETQYF.

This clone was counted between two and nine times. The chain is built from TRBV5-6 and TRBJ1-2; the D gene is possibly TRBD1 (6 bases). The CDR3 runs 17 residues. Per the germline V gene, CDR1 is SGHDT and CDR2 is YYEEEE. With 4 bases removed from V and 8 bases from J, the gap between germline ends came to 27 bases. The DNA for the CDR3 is TGTGCCAGCAGCCTGCAACTTGCCCTCCGGGGGCTAAAGGGCTACACCTTC. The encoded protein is CASSLQLALRGLKGYTF. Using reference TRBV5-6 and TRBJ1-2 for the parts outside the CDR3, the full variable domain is DAGVTQSPTHLIKTRGQQVTLRCSPKSGHDTVSWYQQALGQGPQFIFQYYEEEERQRGNFPDRFSGHQFPNYSSELNVNALLLGDSALYLCASSLQLALRGLKGYTFGSGTRLTVV.

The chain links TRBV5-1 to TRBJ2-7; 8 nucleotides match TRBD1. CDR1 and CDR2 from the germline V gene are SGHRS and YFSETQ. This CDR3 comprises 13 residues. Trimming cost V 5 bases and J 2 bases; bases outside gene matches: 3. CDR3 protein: CASRDRGPYEQYF. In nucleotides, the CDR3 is TGCGCCAGCAGAGACAGGGGTCCCTACGAGCAGTACTTC.

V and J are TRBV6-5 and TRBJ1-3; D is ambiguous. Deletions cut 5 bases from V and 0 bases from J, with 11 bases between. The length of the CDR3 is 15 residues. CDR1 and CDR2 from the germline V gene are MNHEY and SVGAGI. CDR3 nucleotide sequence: TGTGCCAGCAGTGTCGGGGTCTTCTCTGGAAACACCATATATTTT. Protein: CASSVGVFSGNTIYF.

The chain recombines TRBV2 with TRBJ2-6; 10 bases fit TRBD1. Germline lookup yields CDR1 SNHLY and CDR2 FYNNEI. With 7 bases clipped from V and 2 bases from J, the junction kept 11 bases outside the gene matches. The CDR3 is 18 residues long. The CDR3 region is CASIYGTGALTGANVLTF. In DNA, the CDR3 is TGTGCCAGCATCTATGGGACAGGGGCTCTTACTGGGGCCAACGTCCTGACTTTC.

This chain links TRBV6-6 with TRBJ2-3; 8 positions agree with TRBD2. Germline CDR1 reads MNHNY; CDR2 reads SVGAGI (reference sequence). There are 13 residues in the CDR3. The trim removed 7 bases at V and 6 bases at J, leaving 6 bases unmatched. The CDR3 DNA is TGTGCCAGCACCGACGGGGGGGCGGATACGCAGTATTTT. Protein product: CASTDGGADTQYF.

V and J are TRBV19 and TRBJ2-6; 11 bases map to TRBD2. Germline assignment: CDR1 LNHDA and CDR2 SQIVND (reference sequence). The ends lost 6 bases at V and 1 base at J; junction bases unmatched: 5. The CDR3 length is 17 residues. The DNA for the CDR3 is TGTGCCAGTAGGACAGGACTAGCGGGTTCTGGGGCCAACGTCCTGACTTTC. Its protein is CASRTGLAGSGANVLTF.

The CDR3 sequence: CASSTTFETYNEQFF. The CDR3 DNA is TGTGCCAGCAGCACCACCTTCGAAACGTACAATGAGCAGTTCTTC. The J gene is TRBJ2-1, the V gene TRBV6-5, with no clear D. The CDR3 length is 15 residues. V dropped 6 bases and J dropped 4 bases, with 16 bases sitting between them. The germline gives CDR1 MNHEY, CDR2 SVGAGI.

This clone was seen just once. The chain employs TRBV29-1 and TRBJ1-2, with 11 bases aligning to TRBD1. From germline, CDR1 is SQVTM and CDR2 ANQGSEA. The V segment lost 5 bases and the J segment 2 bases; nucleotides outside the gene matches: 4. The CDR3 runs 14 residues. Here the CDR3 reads CSVWDRGFNYGYTF. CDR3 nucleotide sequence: TGCAGCGTTTGGGACAGGGGGTTCAACTATGGCTACACCTTC.